A single sample gave rise to the 3 T cell receptor beta chains below, sequenced in a study of OX40 agonist ivuxolimab in advanced cancers. TCRdb's copy holds only in-frame clones and misses some; the assay was immunoSEQ multiplex PCR. Among over 65,000 clones listed, less than 95% were seen once. The specimen was CD4+ or CD8+ T cells sorted from blood, collected in a trial of the OX40 agonist ivuxolimab. The receptors shown here come from an adult with an advanced solid tumor such as melanoma, head and neck, liver or kidney cancer.

This clone appeared once. The chain has TRBV10-1 and TRBJ2-7; D uncertain. The V gene's germline CDR1 is WNHNN and CDR2 SYGVQD (reference sequence). The V end lost 5 bases, the J end lost 2 bases, and 10 bases lay between the germline ends. The CDR3 has 13 residues. This CDR3 is CASSPGPTYEQYF. CDR3 nucleotide sequence: TGCGCCAGCAGTCCCGGGCCTACCTACGAGCAGTACTTC.

The V and J genes are TRBV7-9 and TRBJ1-1, with a weak D call TRBD1 (6 bases). The V end was cut by 6 bases, the J end by 6 bases, with 14 bases between. CDR1 is SEHNR and CDR2 is FQNEAQ in the germline V gene (reference sequence). There are 13 residues in the CDR3. In nucleotides, the CDR3 is TGTGCCAGCAGTCACATGGGGGCAGCTGAAGCTTTCTTT. Translation: CASSHMGAAEAFF.

A single count supports this clone. This chain links TRBV15 with TRBJ2-7; 9 bases match TRBD1. With V trimmed by 9 bases and J by 4 bases, 7 bases remained unmatched. This CDR3 region has 13 residues. Germline CDR1 and CDR2: LNHNV and YYDKDF (reference sequence). Written as DNA, the CDR3 is TGTGCCACTGGAGCGGGACAGGGTTACGAGCAGTACTTC. Translating it yields CATGAGQGYEQYF.